One sample yielded the 5 T cell receptor beta chains listed below, sequenced in a study of response to subunit inactivated influenza vaccine (dated by TCRdb to the late 2010s). The receptor library was made with RT-PCR. Reads for this sample came from an Illumina HiSeq 2500. TCRdb reran the public reads through fastp at Q25 and MiXCR, keeping productive beta chains. Identical CDR3 proteins give one entry, which carries the most common genes and DNA. This sample gives about 520,000 distinct CDR3 sequences in total; approximately 24% of them show up just once. The ten most abundant clones make up around 1.8% of the sample. This sample comprised CD4+ T cells sorted from PBMCs, obtained about 5 days after vaccination. The receptors shown here come from a man aged 50 or older who received an inactivated influenza vaccine. Donor details come from another sample of the same person, matched by shared clones.

The chain links TRBV10-3 to TRBJ2-3; D remains ambiguous. Trimming stripped 8 bases from V and 7 bases from J, with 16 bases between. Germline V gene sequence: CDR1 ENHRY, CDR2 SYGVKD. The CDR3 is made up of 13 amino acids. CDR3 DNA sequence: TGTGCCATCCGGTACTCGTCCGCGAATACGCAGTATTTT. Encoded protein: CAIRYSSANTQYF.

This clonotype was observed a few times. The chain carries TRBV29-1 and TRBJ2-4; TRBD1 is a possible D gene (5 bases). CDR3 size: 12 residues. Germline V gene lookup returns CDR1 SQVTM and CDR2 ANQGSEA. CDR3 sequence (DNA): TGCAGTGGGGCAGATAACAAAAACATTCAGTACTTC. This sequence encodes CSGADNKNIQYF.

This clonotype was detected only a few times. This chain joins TRBV29-1 and TRBJ2-7; 8 bases fit TRBD1. J lost 3 bases, V lost 4 bases, and 14 bases had no gene match. This CDR3 region has 16 residues. Germline lookup yields CDR1 SQVTM and CDR2 ANQGSEA. The CDR3 protein is CSVVLVTGVRLYEQYF. The DNA for the CDR3 is TGCAGCGTTGTACTAGTGACAGGGGTCCGACTCTACGAGCAGTACTTC.

In this sample, this clonotype turned up a few times. V is TRBV7-9 and J is TRBJ2-1; D is possibly TRBD2 (6 bases). The CDR3 is 13 residues long. CDR1 and CDR2 (germline): SEHNR, FQNEAQ (reference sequence). Trimming took off 2 bases at V and 15 bases at J, with 17 bases between the two ends. CDR3 residues: CASSLRRLEPPFF. The CDR3 DNA reads TGTGCCAGCAGCTTACGGCGACTAGAACCGCCGTTCTTC.

The chain combines TRBV30 with TRBJ2-7; 9 bases match TRBD1. This CDR3 comprises 14 residues. CDR1 and CDR2 (germline): GTSNPN, SVGIG (reference sequence). V lost 3 bases, J lost 2 bases, and 5 bases stayed unmatched. CDR3: CAWSKDRGPYEQYF. Here the CDR3 DNA reads TGTGCCTGGAGCAAGGACAGGGGACCCTACGAGCAGTACTTC.